Each of the 24 T cell receptor beta chains below was sequenced from the same sample in a study of blood T cell repertoires in COVID-19. TCRdb keeps only in-frame clones here, not all; method: immunoSEQ multiplex PCR. The sample yields about 200,000 clones, approximately 85% seen once. Sample: peripheral blood. The receptors were gathered from a woman older than 75 with COVID-19, enrolled during active disease.

The chain has TRBV27 and TRBJ2-1, with D unresolved. The germline V gene has CDR1 MNHEY and CDR2 SMNVEV (reference sequence). The CDR3 length is 14 residues. Deletions cut 5 bases from V and 0 bases from J, with 8 bases between. This CDR3 is CASSGLSSYNEQFF. The CDR3 nucleotides are TGTGCCAGCAGTGGTCTCAGCTCCTACAATGAGCAGTTCTTC.

The rearrangement uses TRBV28 and TRBJ1-3; 8 positions agree with TRBD1. Unmatched junction bases numbered 9, after V lost 5 bases and J lost 0 bases. Germline V gene sequence: CDR1 MDHEN, CDR2 SYDVKM. The CDR3 runs to 17 residues. CDR3 loop: CASSPAGQVHSGNTIYF. CDR3 sequence (DNA): TGTGCCAGCAGTCCCGCGGGACAGGTCCACTCTGGAAACACCATATATTTT.

The chain joins TRBV2 to TRBJ2-1, with 10 nucleotides matching TRBD2. The CDR3 extends over 19 amino acids. Trimming removed 0 bases from V and 0 bases from J; junction bases left unmatched: 8. Per germline, CDR1 SNHLY and CDR2 FYNNEI. For the CDR3, the DNA is TGTGCCAGCAGTGAAGCAGCGGGACTAGCGCTGAGCTCCTACAATGAGCAGTTCTTC. It translates to CASSEAAGLALSSYNEQFF.

This clone has more than one count but fewer than ten. V usage is TRBV2 and J usage is TRBJ2-1, with 9 bases matching TRBD2. The CDR3 runs to 16 residues. Germline V gene data show CDR1 as SNHLY and CDR2 as FYNNEI. Trimming took 7 bases from V and 4 from J; bases not matched to a gene: 11. CDR3 DNA: TGTGCCAGCAAACCGCAGCGGGGGGTCCTTTACAATGAGCAGTTCTTC. Translated, it gives CASKPQRGVLYNEQFF.

This chain joins TRBV2 and TRBJ2-6; the match to TRBD1 covers 8 bases. Germline V CDR1 and CDR2: SNHLY, FYNNEI. The V segment lost 5 bases and the J segment 4 bases; nucleotides outside the gene matches: 4. CDR3 size: 15 residues. The CDR3 protein is CASSFQGAGANVLTF. In DNA form, the CDR3 reads TGTGCCAGCAGTTTCCAGGGGGCCGGGGCCAACGTCCTGACTTTC.

The chain is built from TRBV3-1 (or the pseudogene TRBV3-2) and TRBJ2-7; 10 positions match TRBD2. V lost 7 bases and J lost 5; bases outside the gene matches: 14. The CDR3 is made up of 16 amino acids. Germline CDR1 and CDR2: LGHDT and YNNKEL (reference sequence). Here the CDR3 DNA reads TGTGCCAGCATGAAAAGCGGGGGGGAGGATTCCGACGAGCAGTACTTC. Translating it yields CASMKSGGEDSDEQYF.

This clone was observed a single time. The V call is TRBV5-4, the J call TRBJ2-3, with 8 positions matching TRBD1. CDR1 is SGHNT and CDR2 is YYREEE in the germline V gene (reference sequence). J was trimmed by 6 bases and V by 0 bases; bases with no gene match: 6. The CDR3 spans 15 residues. CDR3 amino acids: CASSLGRTGKDTQYF. CDR3 DNA sequence: TGTGCCAGCAGCTTGGGTCGGACAGGGAAGGATACGCAGTATTTT.

The chain has TRBV28 and TRBJ1-1; D gene ambiguous. The CDR3 extends over 15 amino acids. Deletions cut 1 base from V and 4 bases from J, with 13 bases between. In germline, CDR1 is MDHEN, CDR2 SYDVKM. The CDR3 reads CASSLLRAGGTEAFF. The CDR3 region has the DNA TGTGCCAGCAGTTTATTGAGGGCAGGCGGCACTGAAGCTTTCTTT. The full variable domain, with the rest looked up from reference TRBV28 and TRBJ1-1, is DVKVTQSSRYLVKRTGEKVFLECVQDMDHENMFWYRQDPGLGLRLIYFSYDVKMKEKGDIPEGYSVSREKKERFSLILESASTNQTSMYLCASSLLRAGGTEAFFGQGTRLTVV.

The CDR3 spells CAWSVPGRGYEQYF. CDR3 nucleotide sequence: TGTGCCTGGAGTGTGCCGGGGAGAGGCTACGAGCAGTACTTC. This chain joins TRBV30 and TRBJ2-7; D may be TRBD2 (5 bases). Trimming removed 0 bases from V and 3 bases from J, with 12 bases in between. The CDR3 totals 14 residues. The germline gives CDR1 GTSNPN, CDR2 SVGIG (reference sequence).

This clone was seen just once. The rearrangement links TRBV5-1 to TRBJ2-3, with 8 nucleotides matching TRBD2. The junction had 3 bases not matched to a gene; V was cut back by 2 bases and J by 1 base. The length of the CDR3 is 15 residues. CDR1 SGHRS and CDR2 YFSETQ come from the germline V gene. CDR3 residues: CASSLGAGGTDTQYF. CDR3 DNA: TGCGCCAGCAGCTTAGGAGCGGGGGGCACAGATACGCAGTATTTT.

The gene calls are TRBV11-2 and TRBJ2-5, with 8 nucleotides matching TRBD2. CDR3 size: 16 residues. Per germline, CDR1 SGHAT and CDR2 FQNNGV. Unmatched junction bases numbered 9, after V lost 5 bases and J lost 1 base. The CDR3 region is CASSLWWAGGQETQYF. DNA for the CDR3: TGTGCCAGCAGCCTCTGGTGGGCGGGAGGCCAAGAGACCCAGTACTTC.

This clone was seen only once. J is TRBJ1-2 and V is TRBV6-5; TRBD1 matches at 10 bases. Germline V gives CDR1 MNHEY, CDR2 SVGAGI. Trimming cost V 6 bases and J 4 bases; bases outside gene matches: 8. CDR3 length equals 15 residues. DNA for the CDR3: TGTGCCAGCAGAACCGGGACAGGGGAGGCCTATGGCTACACCTTC. Translating it yields CASRTGTGEAYGYTF.

This rearrangement joins TRBV30 to TRBJ1-1, with 9 bases lining up with TRBD1. The CDR3 has 14 amino acids. Germline CDR1 reads GTSNPN; CDR2 reads SVGIG (reference sequence). V shed 5 bases, J shed 8 bases, and the junction held 12 bases outside the gene matches. The CDR3 here is CAWGPGQGIYEAFF. For the CDR3, the DNA is TGTGCCTGGGGGCCGGGACAGGGAATTTACGAAGCTTTCTTT. Combining the CDR3 with reference TRBV30 and TRBJ1-1 gives the whole variable domain SQTIHQWPATLVQPVGSPLSLECTVEGTSNPNLYWYRQAAGRGLQLLFYSVGIGQISSEVPQNLSASRPQDRQFILSSKKLLLSDSGFYLCAWGPGQGIYEAFFGQGTRLTVV.

The rearrangement links TRBV18 to TRBJ1-2; D remains unclear. Germline loops: CDR1 KGHSH, CDR2 LQKENI. The length of the CDR3 is 13 residues. V lost 2 bases to trimming and J lost 5 bases, with 9 bases between them. The CDR3 region is CASSPSDTYGYTF. CDR3 sequence (DNA): TGTGCCAGCTCACCATCCGACACGTATGGCTACACCTTC.

V usage is TRBV7-2 and J usage is TRBJ2-2, with a possible D match to TRBD2 (6 bases). The CDR3 totals 14 residues. Germline CDR1 and CDR2: SGHTA and FQGNSA. V lost 8 bases and J 1 base, leaving 11 bases between the germline ends. CDR3 sequence (DNA): TGTGCCAGCGGGGCGGGGTTGAACACCGGGGAGCTGTTTTTT. It specifies CASGAGLNTGELFF.

This rearrangement joins TRBV7-9 to TRBJ1-1, with TRBD1 as a possible D gene (6 bases). The V end lost 3 bases, the J end lost 5 bases, and 22 bases lay between the germline ends. The CDR3 sequence is 17 residues long. CDR1 and CDR2 from the germline V gene are SEHNR and FQNEAQ (reference sequence). The CDR3 sequence: CASSFVMGAGARTEAFF. DNA for the CDR3: TGTGCCAGCAGCTTCGTCATGGGGGCAGGGGCGCGTACTGAAGCTTTCTTT.

The chain employs TRBV7-2 and TRBJ2-5; possible D gene TRBD1, 5 bases. Germline V gene lookup returns CDR1 SGHTA and CDR2 FQGNSA. CDR3 size: 13 residues. V shed 3 bases and J shed 4 bases, with 9 bases lying between them. The CDR3 DNA sequence: TGTGCCAGCAGCTTGTCTCAGGGAGAGACCCAGTACTTC. Protein sequence: CASSLSQGETQYF.

This chain joins TRBV5-1 and TRBJ2-1; the D is unclear. There are 16 residues in the CDR3. CDR1 is SGHRS and CDR2 is YFSETQ in the germline V gene. The V and J ends lost 0 bases and 10 bases respectively, with 20 bases between them. This CDR3 is CASSLDEAASRVEQFF. DNA for the CDR3: TGCGCCAGCAGCTTGGATGAGGCCGCCTCCCGAGTCGAGCAGTTCTTC.

The chain uses TRBV18 and TRBJ2-5, with 8 bases identical to TRBD1. Germline lookup yields CDR1 KGHSH and CDR2 LQKENI. Unmatched junction bases numbered 6, after V lost 5 bases and J lost 1 base. CDR3 size: 15 residues. Here the CDR3 DNA reads TGTGCCAGCTCAGGGAGGACAGGGACCCAAGAGACCCAGTACTTC. Protein: CASSGRTGTQETQYF. The whole variable domain, filled in from reference TRBV18 and TRBJ2-5, reads NAGVMQNPRHLVRRRGQEARLRCSPMKGHSHVYWYRQLPEEGLKFMVYLQKENIIDESGMPKERFSAEFPKEGPSILRIQQVVRGDSAAYFCASSGRTGTQETQYFGPGTRLLVL.

The genes are TRBV10-1 and TRBJ1-5; maybe TRBD1 (6 bases). The CDR3 contains 14 residues. Germline V lookup: CDR1 WNHNN, CDR2 SYGVQD (reference sequence). Trimming pared 6 bases from V and 3 bases from J, leaving 12 bases between. CDR3 coding DNA: TGCGCCAGCAGCTGTGACAGGCCCAATCAGCCCCAGCATTTT. Its translation: CASSCDRPNQPQHF.

This chain uses TRBV7-3 with TRBJ2-1; TRBD2 is a possible D gene (6 bases). The CDR3 length is 15 residues. V shed 4 bases and J shed 7 bases, with 17 bases lying between them. Germline lookup yields CDR1 SGHTA and CDR2 FQGTGA. The CDR3 loop is CASSSEGLAGNEQFF. CDR3 in DNA: TGTGCCAGCAGCTCCGAGGGACTCGCGGGGAATGAGCAGTTCTTC.

This chain connects TRBV2 to TRBJ1-2; D is unclear. The CDR3 is made up of 15 amino acids. V lost 1 base and J 6 bases, leaving 15 bases between the germline ends. CDR1 and CDR2 from the germline V gene are SNHLY and FYNNEI. The CDR3 sequence: CASSEVFGGRDGYTF. The CDR3 DNA is TGTGCCAGCAGTGAAGTGTTCGGAGGAAGGGATGGCTACACCTTC.

The chain uses TRBV5-1 and TRBJ2-2; D is ambiguous. The CDR3 is made up of 15 amino acids. The V gene's germline CDR1 is SGHRS and CDR2 YFSETQ. The V end was cut by 0 bases, the J end by 5 bases, with 11 bases between. CDR3 loop: CASSLAHTGTGELFF. CDR3 DNA: TGCGCCAGCAGCTTGGCCCACACCGGGACCGGGGAGCTGTTTTTT.

This chain links TRBV6-5 with TRBJ1-2; D might be TRBD1 (6 bases). The CDR3 spans 13 residues. Trimming removed 5 bases at V and 7 bases at J, with 14 bases between. Germline CDR1 reads MNHEY; CDR2 reads SVGAGI. In nucleotides, the CDR3 is TGTGCCAGCAGTCCCGACAGGTACATTGGCTACACCTTC. It translates to CASSPDRYIGYTF.